A selection of T cell receptor beta chains follows, all from one sample in a study of beta chain features in type 1 diabetes. This table comes from immunoSEQ multiplex PCR, and its TCRdb copy is limited to in-frame clones, with some not included. The sample carries roughly 370,000 clones, approximately 15% recorded once. Material for sequencing was naive CD4+ T cells from blood. The receptors originated from a man aged 30-40 years in good health. CDR3s include the opening cysteine and the closing phenylalanine or tryptophan. Fields, in order: J gene, V gene, CDR3 protein.

j_gene: TRBJ2-1
v_gene: TRBV12-5
CDR3aa: CASASLGGDEQFF

j_gene: TRBJ2-2
v_gene: TRBV11-2
CDR3aa: CASSYSGRDTGELFF

j_gene: TRBJ2-3
v_gene: TRBV6-5
CDR3aa: CASARSASTDTQYF

j_gene: TRBJ2-1
v_gene: TRBV19
CDR3aa: CASSIVARANEQFF

j_gene: TRBJ2-3
v_gene: TRBV29-1
CDR3aa: CSVSASDTQYF

j_gene: TRBJ1-1
v_gene: TRBV6-5
CDR3aa: CASSFRGPHTEAFF

j_gene: TRBJ2-5
v_gene: TRBV30
CDR3aa: CAWSVLGETQYF

j_gene: TRBJ2-2
v_gene: TRBV7-2
CDR3aa: CASSLTAAANTGELFF

j_gene: TRBJ2-5
v_gene: TRBV4-2
CDR3aa: CASSQDRQGTGTQYF

j_gene: TRBJ2-4
v_gene: TRBV9
CDR3aa: CASSVDTLDIQYF

j_gene: TRBJ2-1
v_gene: TRBV4-3
CDR3aa: CASSQETSGHSYNEQFF

j_gene: TRBJ2-3
v_gene: TRBV5-6
CDR3aa: CASSVPVLADTQYF

j_gene: TRBJ2-1
v_gene: TRBV7-2
CDR3aa: CASSLDGGGTYNEQFF

j_gene: TRBJ1-1
v_gene: TRBV30
CDR3aa: CAWRARGLMNTEAFF

j_gene: TRBJ1-1
v_gene: TRBV13
CDR3aa: CASNRVTEAFF

j_gene: TRBJ1-4
v_gene: TRBV29-1
CDR3aa: CSVLATNEKLFF

j_gene: TRBJ2-5
v_gene: TRBV25-1
CDR3aa: CASSRGETQYF

j_gene: TRBJ2-3
v_gene: TRBV25-1
CDR3aa: CASSLGTDTQYF